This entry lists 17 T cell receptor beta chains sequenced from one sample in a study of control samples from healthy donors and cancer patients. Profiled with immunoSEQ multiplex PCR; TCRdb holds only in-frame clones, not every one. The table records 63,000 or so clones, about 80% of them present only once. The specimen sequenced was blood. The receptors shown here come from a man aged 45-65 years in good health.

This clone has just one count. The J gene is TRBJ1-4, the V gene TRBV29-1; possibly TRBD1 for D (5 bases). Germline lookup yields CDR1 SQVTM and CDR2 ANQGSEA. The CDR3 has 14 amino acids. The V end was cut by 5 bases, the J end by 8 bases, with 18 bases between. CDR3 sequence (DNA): TGCAGCGTTTTTGGGGGGGATTCAGGGGAAAAACTGTTTTTT. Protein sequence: CSVFGGDSGEKLFF. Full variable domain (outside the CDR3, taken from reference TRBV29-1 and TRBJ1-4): SAVISQKPSRDICQRGTSLTIQCQVDSQVTMMFWYRQQPGQSLTLIATANQGSEATYESGFVIDKFPISRPNLTFSTLTVSNMSPEDSSIYLCSVFGGDSGEKLFFGSGTQLSVL.

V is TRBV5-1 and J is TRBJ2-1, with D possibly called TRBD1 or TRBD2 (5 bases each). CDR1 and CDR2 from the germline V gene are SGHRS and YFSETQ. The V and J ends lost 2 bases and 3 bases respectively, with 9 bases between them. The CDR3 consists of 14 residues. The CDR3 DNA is TGCGCCAGCAGCTTTACTGGGGGCTACAATGAGCAGTTCTTC. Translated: CASSFTGGYNEQFF. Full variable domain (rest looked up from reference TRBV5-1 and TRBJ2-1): KAGVTQTPRYLIKTRGQQVTLSCSPISGHRSVSWYQQTPGQGLQFLFEYFSETQRNKGNFPGRFSGRQFSNSRSEMNVSTLELGDSALYLCASSFTGGYNEQFFGPGTRLTVL.

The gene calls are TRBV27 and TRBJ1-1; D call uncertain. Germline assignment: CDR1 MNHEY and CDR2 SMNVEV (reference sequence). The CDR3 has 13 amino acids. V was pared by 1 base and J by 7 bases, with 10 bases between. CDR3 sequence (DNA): TGTGCCAGCAGTTTATGGGCCCGGGGTGAAGCTTTCTTT. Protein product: CASSLWARGEAFF.

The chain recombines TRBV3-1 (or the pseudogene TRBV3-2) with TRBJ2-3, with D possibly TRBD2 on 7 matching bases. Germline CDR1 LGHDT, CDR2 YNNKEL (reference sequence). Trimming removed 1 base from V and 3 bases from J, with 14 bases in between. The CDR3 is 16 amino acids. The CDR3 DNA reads TGTGCCAGCAGCCAAGTTACGGGGGGCGGGACAGATACGCAGTATTTT. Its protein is CASSQVTGGGTDTQYF.

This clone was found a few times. CDR3 region: CASSFRLAGGSNEQFF. The DNA for the CDR3 is TGTGCCAGCAGTTTCAGACTAGCGGGAGGGTCGAATGAGCAGTTCTTC. This chain connects TRBV6-5 to TRBJ2-1, with 14 positions matching TRBD2. V was clipped by 4 bases and J by 7 bases; unmatched bases: 6. The CDR3 loop spans 16 amino acids. CDR1 and CDR2 (germline): MNHEY, SVGAGI.

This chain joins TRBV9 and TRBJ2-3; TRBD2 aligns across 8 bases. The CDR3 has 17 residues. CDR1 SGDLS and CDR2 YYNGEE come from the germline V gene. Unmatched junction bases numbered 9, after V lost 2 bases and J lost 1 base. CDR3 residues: CASSVREGGSGTDTQYF. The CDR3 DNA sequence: TGTGCCAGCAGCGTCCGGGAGGGGGGCTCCGGCACAGATACGCAGTATTTT.

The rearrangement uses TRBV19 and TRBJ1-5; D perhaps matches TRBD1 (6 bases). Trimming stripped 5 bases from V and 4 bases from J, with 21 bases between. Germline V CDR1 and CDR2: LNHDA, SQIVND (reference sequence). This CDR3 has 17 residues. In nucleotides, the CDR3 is TGTGCCAGTAGTTCTGCCGGGGGACAACCTCTTAATCAGCCCCAGCATTTT. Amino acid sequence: CASSSAGGQPLNQPQHF.

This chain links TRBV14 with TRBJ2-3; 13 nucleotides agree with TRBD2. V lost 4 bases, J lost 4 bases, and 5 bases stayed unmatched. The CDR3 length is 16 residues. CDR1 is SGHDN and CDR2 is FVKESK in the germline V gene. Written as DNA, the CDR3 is TGTGCCAGCAGCCTGGGACTAGCGGGAAGGTCAGATACGCAGTATTTT. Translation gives CASSLGLAGRSDTQYF.

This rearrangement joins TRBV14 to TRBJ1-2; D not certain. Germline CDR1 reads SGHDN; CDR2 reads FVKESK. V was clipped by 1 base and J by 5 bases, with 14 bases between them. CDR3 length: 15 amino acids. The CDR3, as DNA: TGTGCCAGCAGCCAAGGTGGTCGGACGTCATATGGCTACACCTTC. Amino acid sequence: CASSQGGRTSYGYTF.

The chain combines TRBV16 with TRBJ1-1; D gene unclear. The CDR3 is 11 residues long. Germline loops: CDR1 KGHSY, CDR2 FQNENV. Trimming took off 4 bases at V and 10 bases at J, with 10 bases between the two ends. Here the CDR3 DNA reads TGTGCCAGCAGCCCCTTTTCCCCAGCTTTCTTT. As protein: CASSPFSPAFF.

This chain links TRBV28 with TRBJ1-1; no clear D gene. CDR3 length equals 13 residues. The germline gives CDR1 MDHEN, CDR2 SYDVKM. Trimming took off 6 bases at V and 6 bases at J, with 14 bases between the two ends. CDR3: CASRSGNRAEAFF. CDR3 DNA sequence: TGTGCCAGCAGATCGGGAAATAGGGCTGAAGCTTTCTTT.

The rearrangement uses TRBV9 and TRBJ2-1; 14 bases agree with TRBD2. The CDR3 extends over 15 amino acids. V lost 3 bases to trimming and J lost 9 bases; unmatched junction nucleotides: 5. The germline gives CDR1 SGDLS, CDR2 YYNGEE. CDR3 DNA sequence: TGTGCCAGCAGCGGGGGACTAGCGGGGGCCAGTGAGCAGTTCTTC. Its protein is CASSGGLAGASEQFF.

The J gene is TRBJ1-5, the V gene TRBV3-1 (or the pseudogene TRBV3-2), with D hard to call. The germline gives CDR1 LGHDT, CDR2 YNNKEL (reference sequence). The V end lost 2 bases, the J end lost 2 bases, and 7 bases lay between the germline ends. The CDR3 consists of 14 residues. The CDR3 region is CASSQQYRNQPQHF. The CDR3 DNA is TGTGCCAGCAGCCAACAGTATCGCAATCAGCCCCAGCATTTT.

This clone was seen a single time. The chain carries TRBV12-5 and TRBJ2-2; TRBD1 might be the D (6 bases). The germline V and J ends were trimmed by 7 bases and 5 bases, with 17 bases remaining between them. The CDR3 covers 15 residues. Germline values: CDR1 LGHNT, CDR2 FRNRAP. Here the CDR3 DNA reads TGTGCTAGTGCTCTGCCCTTGGGGGCAACCGGGGAGCTGTTTTTT. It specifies CASALPLGATGELFF.

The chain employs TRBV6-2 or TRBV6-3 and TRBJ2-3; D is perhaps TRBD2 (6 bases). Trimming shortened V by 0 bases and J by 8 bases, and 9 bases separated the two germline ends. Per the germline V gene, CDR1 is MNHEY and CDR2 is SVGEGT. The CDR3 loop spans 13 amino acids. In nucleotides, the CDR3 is TGTGCCAGCAGTTACTCGTGGCGGGGTACGCAGTATTTT. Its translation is CASSYSWRGTQYF.

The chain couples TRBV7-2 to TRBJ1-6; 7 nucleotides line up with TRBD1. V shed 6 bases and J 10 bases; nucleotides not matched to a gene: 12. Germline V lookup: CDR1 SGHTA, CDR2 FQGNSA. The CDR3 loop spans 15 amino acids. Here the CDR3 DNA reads TGTGCCAGCAGTGCCACTTACAGGGGCGAGTCACCCCTCCACTTT. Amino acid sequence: CASSATYRGESPLHF.

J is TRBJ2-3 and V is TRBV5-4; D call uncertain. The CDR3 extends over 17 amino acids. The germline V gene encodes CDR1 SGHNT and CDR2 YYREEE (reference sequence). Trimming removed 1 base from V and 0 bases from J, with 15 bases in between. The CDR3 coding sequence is TGTGCCAGCAGCTTGTTTGGCTCCAACCCTAGCACAGATACGCAGTATTTT. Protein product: CASSLFGSNPSTDTQYF.